This T cell receptor beta chain came from a study of molecular identifiers for immune sequencing clone quantification. About the study: In replicates, RNA taken from roughly 21,000 or 96,000 naive CD8 cells was divided five ways, and four portions underwent sequencing. General observations from the study: Highly expanded clone sizes could be underestimated by identical TCR molecules that share a barcode.

Listed TCR primers, together with previously described methods, were used for the bulk TCR libraries. One entry per CDR3 protein results from TCRdb running MiXCR on the PCR reads. The top ten clones hold around 0.8% of a sample with tens of thousands of distinct CDR3 sequences, under 20% of them seen once. Turning to this clonotype: Its antigen is not known.

The CD8+CD4-CCR7+CD45RA+ phenotype defined the sorted naive CD8 T cells. Germline assignment: CDR1 DFQATT and CDR2 SNEGSKA (reference sequence). V shed 3 bases and J shed 3 bases, with 8 bases lying between them. The CDR3 extends over 12 amino acids. The sequence was obtained from a human donor in good health. Some libraries in this study had Jurkat cell RNA spiked in. J is TRBJ1-1 and V is TRBV20-1; D is perhaps TRBD1 (5 bases). The sample consisted of naive CD8+ T cells from blood, with Jurkat cell RNA spiked in. Subset here: FACS-sorted CD8+CD4-CCR7+CD45RA+ naive T cells. The CDR3 DNA follows: TGCAGTGCTAGCGACAGATACACTGAAGCTTTCTTT. This translates into CSASDRYTEAFF.